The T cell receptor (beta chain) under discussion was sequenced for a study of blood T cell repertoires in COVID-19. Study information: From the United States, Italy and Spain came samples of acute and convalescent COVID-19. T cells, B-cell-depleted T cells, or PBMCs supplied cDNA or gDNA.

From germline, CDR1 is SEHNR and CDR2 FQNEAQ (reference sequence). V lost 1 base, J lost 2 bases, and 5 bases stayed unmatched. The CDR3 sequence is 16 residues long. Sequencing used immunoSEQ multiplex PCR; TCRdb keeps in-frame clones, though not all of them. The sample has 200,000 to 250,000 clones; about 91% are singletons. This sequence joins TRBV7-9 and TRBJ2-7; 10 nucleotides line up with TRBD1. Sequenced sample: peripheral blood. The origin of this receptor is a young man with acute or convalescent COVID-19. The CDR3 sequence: CASSLGTGQGAYEQYF. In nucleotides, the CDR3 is TGTGCCAGCAGCTTAGGGACCGGACAGGGGGCCTACGAGCAGTACTTC.